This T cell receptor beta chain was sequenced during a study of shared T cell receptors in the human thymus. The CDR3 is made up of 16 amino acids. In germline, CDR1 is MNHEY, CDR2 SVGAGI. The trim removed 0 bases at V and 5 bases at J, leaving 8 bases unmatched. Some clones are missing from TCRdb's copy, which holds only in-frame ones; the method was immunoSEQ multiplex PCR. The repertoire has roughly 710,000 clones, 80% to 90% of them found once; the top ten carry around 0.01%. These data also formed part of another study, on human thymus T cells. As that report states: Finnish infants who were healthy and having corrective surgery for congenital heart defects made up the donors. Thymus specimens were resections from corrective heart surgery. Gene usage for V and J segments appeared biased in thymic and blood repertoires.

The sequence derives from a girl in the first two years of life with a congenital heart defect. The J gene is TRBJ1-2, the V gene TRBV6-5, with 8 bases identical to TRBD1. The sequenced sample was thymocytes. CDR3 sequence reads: CASSYSTGQGRYGYTF. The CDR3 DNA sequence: TGTGCCAGCAGTTACTCGACTGGACAGGGTCGATATGGCTACACCTTC.